This T cell receptor beta chain derives from a study of T cell responses to AZD1222 COVID-19 vaccine. Study results and limitations: Two AZD1222 doses significantly raised spike-specific TCR breadth and depth over controls.

The assay was immunoSEQ multiplex PCR, and TCRdb's table has in-frame clones only and misses some. The profile shows some 170,000 clones, roughly 94% of them singletons. Pooled together were second doses at about 4 or about 12 weeks. V was trimmed by 1 base and J by 4 bases, leaving 10 bases between them. CDR3 length: 14 residues. CDR1 PRHDT and CDR2 FYEKMQ come from the germline V gene (reference sequence). This clone was recorded once. No antigen is known for it. The chain links TRBV13 to TRBJ1-2; no clear D gene. Sequenced material: peripheral blood, taken 28 days after the second AZD1222 dose. The sequence was obtained from an adult who received the AZD1222 COVID-19 vaccine. CDR3 nucleotide sequence: TGTGCCAGCAGCTTAGACAGTTCCTCCTATGGCTACACCTTC. Protein product: CASSLDSSSYGYTF.